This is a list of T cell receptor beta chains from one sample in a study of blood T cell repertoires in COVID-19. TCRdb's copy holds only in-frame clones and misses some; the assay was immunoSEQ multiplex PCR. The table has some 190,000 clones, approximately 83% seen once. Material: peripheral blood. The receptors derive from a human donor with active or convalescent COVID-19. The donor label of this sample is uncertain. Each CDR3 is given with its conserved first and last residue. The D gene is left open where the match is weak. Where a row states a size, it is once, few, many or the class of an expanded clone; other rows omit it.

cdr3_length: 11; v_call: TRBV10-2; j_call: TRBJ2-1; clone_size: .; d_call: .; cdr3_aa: CASSEAYEQFF; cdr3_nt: TGCGCCAGCAGTGAAGCCTATGAGCAGTTCTTC
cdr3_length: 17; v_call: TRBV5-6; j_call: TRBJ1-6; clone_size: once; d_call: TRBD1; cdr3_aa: CASNSASGTAYNSPLHF; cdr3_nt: TGTGCCAGCAACTCCGCTAGTGGGACAGCCTATAATTCACCCCTCCACTTT
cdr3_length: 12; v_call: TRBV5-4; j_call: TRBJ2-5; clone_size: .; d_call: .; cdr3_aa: CASSGTSPIRYF; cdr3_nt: TGTGCCAGCAGCGGTACTAGCCCCATCAGGTACTTC
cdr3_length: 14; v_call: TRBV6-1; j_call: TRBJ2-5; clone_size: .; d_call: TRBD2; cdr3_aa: CASREGGSKETQYF; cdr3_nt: TGTGCCAGCAGGGAAGGCGGGAGTAAAGAGACCCAGTACTTC
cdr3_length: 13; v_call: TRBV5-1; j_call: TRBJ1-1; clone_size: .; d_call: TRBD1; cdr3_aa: CASSSGGKAEAFF; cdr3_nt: TGCGCCAGCAGCTCAGGGGGTAAGGCTGAAGCTTTCTTT
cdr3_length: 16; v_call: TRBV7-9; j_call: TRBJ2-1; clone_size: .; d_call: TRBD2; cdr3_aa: CASSLGALAGYNEQFF; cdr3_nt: TGTGCCAGCAGCTTAGGGGCTTTAGCGGGTTACAATGAGCAGTTCTTC
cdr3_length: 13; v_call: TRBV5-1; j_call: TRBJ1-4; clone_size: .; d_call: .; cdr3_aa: CASSRDIHEKLFF; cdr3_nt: TGCGCCAGCAGCCGGGACATCCATGAAAAACTGTTTTTT
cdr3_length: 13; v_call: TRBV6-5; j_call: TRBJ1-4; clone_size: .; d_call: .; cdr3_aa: CASSRRANEKLFF; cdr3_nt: TGTGCCAGCAGTCGCAGGGCTAATGAAAAACTGTTTTTT
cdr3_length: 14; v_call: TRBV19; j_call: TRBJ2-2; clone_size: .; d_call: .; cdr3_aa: CASSIVVTTGELFF; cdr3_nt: TGTGCCAGTAGTATAGTAGTAACCACCGGGGAGCTGTTTTTT
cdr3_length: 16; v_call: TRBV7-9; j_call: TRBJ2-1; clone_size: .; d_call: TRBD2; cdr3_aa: CASSRAAGVGYNEQFF; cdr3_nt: TGTGCCAGCAGCCGGGCGGCGGGAGTGGGGTACAATGAGCAGTTCTTC
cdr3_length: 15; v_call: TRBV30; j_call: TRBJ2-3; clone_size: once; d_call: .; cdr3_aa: CAWSLRGGSTDTQYF; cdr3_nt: TGTGCCTGGAGTCTGAGGGGGGGGTCCACAGATACGCAGTATTTT
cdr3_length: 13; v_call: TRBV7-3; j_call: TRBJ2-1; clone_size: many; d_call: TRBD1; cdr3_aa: CASSDGQGGEQFF; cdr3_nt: TGTGCCAGCAGCGACGGACAGGGCGGCGAGCAGTTCTTC
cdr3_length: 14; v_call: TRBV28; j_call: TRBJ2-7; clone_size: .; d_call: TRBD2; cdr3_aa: CASRSGGGTYEQYF; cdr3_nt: TGTGCCAGCCGATCTGGGGGGGGGACCTACGAGCAGTACTTC
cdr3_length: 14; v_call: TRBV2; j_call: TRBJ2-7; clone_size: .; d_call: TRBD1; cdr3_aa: CASKRQGSSYEQYF; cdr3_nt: TGTGCCAGCAAACGACAGGGATCCTCCTACGAGCAGTACTTC
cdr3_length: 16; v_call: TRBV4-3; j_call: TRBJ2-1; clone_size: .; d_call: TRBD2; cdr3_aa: CASSQDTSGTYNEQFF; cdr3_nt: TGCGCCAGCAGCCAAGATACTAGCGGAACCTACAATGAGCAGTTCTTC
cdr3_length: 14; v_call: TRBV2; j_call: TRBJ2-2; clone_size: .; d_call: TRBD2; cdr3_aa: CASTTSGGAGELFF; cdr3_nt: TGTGCCAGCACTACTAGCGGGGGGGCCGGGGAGCTGTTTTTT
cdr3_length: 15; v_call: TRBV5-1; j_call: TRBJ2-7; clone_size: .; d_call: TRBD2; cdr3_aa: CASSPRTSESYEQYF; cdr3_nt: TGCGCCAGCAGCCCCCGGACTAGCGAATCCTACGAGCAGTACTTC
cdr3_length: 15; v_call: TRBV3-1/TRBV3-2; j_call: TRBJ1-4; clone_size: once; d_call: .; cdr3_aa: CASSPSRRGFEKLFF; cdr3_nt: TGTGCCAGCAGCCCTAGTCGCCGGGGTTTTGAAAAACTGTTTTTT
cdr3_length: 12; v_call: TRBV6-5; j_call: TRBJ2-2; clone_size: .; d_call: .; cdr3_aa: CAGSSDTGELFF; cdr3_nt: TGTGCCGGCAGTTCAGACACCGGGGAGCTGTTTTTT
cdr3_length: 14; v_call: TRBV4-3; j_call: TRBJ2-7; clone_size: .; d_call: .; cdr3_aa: CASSQGDNSYEQYF; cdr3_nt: TGCGCCAGCAGCCAGGGGGACAACTCCTACGAGCAGTACTTC
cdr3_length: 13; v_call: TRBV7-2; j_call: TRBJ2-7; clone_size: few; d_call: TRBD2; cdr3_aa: CASGTSGTYEQYF; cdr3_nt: TGTGCCAGTGGGACTAGCGGAACATACGAGCAGTACTTC
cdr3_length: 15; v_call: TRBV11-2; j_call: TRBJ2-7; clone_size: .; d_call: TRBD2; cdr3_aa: CASSLGAAGGTQQYF; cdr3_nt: TGTGCCAGCAGCTTAGGGGCGGCGGGGGGCACGCAGCAGTACTTC
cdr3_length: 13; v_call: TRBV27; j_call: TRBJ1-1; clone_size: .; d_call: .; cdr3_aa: CASSFSVHTEAFF; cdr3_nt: TGTGCCAGCAGTTTTAGTGTTCACACTGAAGCTTTCTTT
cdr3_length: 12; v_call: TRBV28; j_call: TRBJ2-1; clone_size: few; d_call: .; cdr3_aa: CATQGLYNEQFF; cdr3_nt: TGTGCCACCCAGGGCCTTTACAATGAGCAGTTCTTC
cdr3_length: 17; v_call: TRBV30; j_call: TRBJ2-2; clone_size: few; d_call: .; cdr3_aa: CAWSVRGKVMRTGELFF; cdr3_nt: TGTGCCTGGAGTGTACGCGGGAAGGTTATGAGGACCGGGGAGCTGTTTTTT
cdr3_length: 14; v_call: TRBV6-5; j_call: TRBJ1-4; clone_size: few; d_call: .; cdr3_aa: CASTFGQGPEKLFF; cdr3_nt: TGTGCCAGCACCTTCGGCCAGGGCCCCGAAAAACTGTTTTTT
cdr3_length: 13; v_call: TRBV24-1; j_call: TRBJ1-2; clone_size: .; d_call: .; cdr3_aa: CATSDLGGWGYTF; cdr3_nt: TGTGCCACCAGTGATTTGGGAGGCTGGGGCTACACCTTC
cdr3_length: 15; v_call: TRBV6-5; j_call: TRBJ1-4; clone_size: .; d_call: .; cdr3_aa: CASRRTADLNEKLFF; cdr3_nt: TGTGCCAGCAGACGAACAGCGGACCTTAATGAAAAACTGTTTTTT
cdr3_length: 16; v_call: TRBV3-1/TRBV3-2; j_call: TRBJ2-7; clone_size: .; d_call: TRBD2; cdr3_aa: CASSQEERGPSYEQYF; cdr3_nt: TGTGCCAGCAGCCAAGAGGAGCGGGGGCCCTCCTACGAGCAGTACTTC
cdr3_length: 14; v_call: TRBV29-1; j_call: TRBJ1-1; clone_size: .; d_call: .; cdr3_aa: CSATDPQRKTEAFF; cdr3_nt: TGCAGCGCGACAGACCCCCAACGTAAGACTGAAGCTTTCTTT
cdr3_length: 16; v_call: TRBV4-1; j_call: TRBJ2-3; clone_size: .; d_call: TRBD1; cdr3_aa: CASSQENRGNTDTQYF; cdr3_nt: TGCGCCAGCAGCCAAGAAAACAGGGGGAACACAGATACGCAGTATTTT
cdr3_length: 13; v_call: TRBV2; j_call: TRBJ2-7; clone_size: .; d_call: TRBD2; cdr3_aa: CASLAGAFGEQYF; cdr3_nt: TGTGCCAGTCTAGCGGGAGCCTTTGGCGAGCAGTACTTC
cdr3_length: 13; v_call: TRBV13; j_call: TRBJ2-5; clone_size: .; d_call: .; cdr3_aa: CASSLVRAETQYF; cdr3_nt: TGTGCCAGCAGCTTGGTCAGGGCAGAGACCCAGTACTTC
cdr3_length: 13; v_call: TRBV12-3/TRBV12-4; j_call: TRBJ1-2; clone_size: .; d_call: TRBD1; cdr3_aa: CASREGAGYGYTF; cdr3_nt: TGTGCCAGCAGGGAGGGGGCCGGGTACGGCTACACCTTC
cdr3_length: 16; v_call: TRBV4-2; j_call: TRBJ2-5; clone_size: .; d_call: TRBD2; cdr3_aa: CASSQDRGGAGETQYF; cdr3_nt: TGTGCCAGCAGCCAAGATCGGGGAGGGGCCGGTGAGACCCAGTACTTC
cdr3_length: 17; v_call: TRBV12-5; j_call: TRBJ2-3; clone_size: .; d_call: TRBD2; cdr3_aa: CASGLAGLAGVPDTQYF; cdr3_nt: TGTGCTAGTGGTTTGGCAGGACTAGCGGGAGTCCCAGATACGCAGTATTTT
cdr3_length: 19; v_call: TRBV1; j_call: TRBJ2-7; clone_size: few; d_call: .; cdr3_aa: CTSSQDWGLAGVRSYEQYF; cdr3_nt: TGCACCAGCAGCCAAGATTGGGGACTAGCGGGAGTAAGGTCCTACGAGCAGTACTTC
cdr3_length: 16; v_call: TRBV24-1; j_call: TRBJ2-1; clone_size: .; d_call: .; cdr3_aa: CATSDLGGGANNEQFF; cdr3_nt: TGTGCCACCAGTGACCTGGGTGGAGGGGCAAACAATGAGCAGTTCTTC
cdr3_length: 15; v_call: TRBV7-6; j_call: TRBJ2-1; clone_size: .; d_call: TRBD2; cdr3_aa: CASSSSSGTYNEQFF; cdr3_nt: TGTGCCAGCAGTTCTAGTAGCGGGACCTACAATGAGCAGTTCTTC
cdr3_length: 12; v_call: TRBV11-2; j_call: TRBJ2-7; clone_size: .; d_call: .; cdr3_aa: CASSEKTDEQYF; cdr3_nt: TGTGCCAGCAGCGAAAAGACTGACGAGCAGTACTTC
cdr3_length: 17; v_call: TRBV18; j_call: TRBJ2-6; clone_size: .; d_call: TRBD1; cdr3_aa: CASSAGGSRSGANVLTF; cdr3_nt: TGTGCCAGCTCCGCAGGGGGCTCCCGCTCTGGGGCCAACGTCCTGACTTTC
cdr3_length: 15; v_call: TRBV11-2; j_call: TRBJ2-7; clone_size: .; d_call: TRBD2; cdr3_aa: CASSLVGGLAANRHF; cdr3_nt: TGTGCCAGCAGCTTAGTCGGGGGACTAGCGGCAAATAGGCACTTC